The 5 T cell receptor beta chains listed next were all sequenced from one sample in a study of cytomegalovirus exposure and HLA in healthy donors. Primers for the PCR totalled 60 Vbeta and 13 Jbeta. Profiled with immunoSEQ multiplex PCR; TCRdb holds only in-frame clones, not every one. The table includes about 77,000 clones, about 78% detected once. The sequenced sample was PBMCs. The source is a man between 35 and 55 years old in good health and CMV-seronegative.

The chain carries TRBV6-5 and TRBJ1-1; 11 bases are shared with TRBD1. Trimming cost V 4 bases and J 5 bases; bases outside gene matches: 6. The CDR3 is 15 residues long. The germline V gene has CDR1 MNHEY and CDR2 SVGAGI. CDR3 coding DNA: TGTGCCAGCAGTTCGGGGACAGGGGGAGGAACTGAAGCTTTCTTT. Its protein product is CASSSGTGGGTEAFF.

As for this clone: At one end, the junction sequence differs from germline, possibly due to a read error. The chain couples TRBV11-2 to TRBJ2-7; D might be TRBD2 (6 bases). Germline loops: CDR1 SGHAT, CDR2 FQNNGV. The CDR3 consists of 18 residues. CDR3 DNA sequence: TGTGCCAACAGCTTAGACTCTATGGTAGCGGCATTCTCCTACGAGCAGTACTTC. This gives the protein CANSLDSMVAAFSYEQYF.

As regards this clone: Relative to the germline gene, one junction end is altered; a read error may explain this. This sequence joins TRBV6-1 and TRBJ2-6; TRBD2 matches 7 bases. The CDR3 has 17 residues. The germline gives CDR1 MNHNS, CDR2 SASEGT. CDR3 in amino acids: CASSQAAGNSGANGLTF. The CDR3 bases are TGTGCCAGCAGTCAAGCAGCGGGAAACTCTGGGGCCAACGGCCTGACTTTC.

This clone showed up just a few times. The chain recombines TRBV6-5 with TRBJ2-1; maybe TRBD1 (5 bases). V shed 0 bases and J shed 3 bases, with 6 bases lying between them. CDR1 is MNHEY and CDR2 is SVGAGI in the germline V gene. CDR3 length: 14 amino acids. In nucleotides, the CDR3 is TGTGCCAGCAGTTACTCAGGGGTCTACAATGAGCAGTTCTTC. Its protein product is CASSYSGVYNEQFF.

The chain is built from TRBV10-3 and TRBJ2-1; D is perhaps TRBD2 (6 bases). The V and J ends lost 2 bases and 10 bases respectively, with 24 bases between them. In germline, CDR1 is ENHRY, CDR2 SYGVKD. The CDR3 spans 17 residues. CDR3 in DNA: TGTGCCATCAGTGAGAGCGACTACTCCCCAACGGGGGAAGAGCAGTTCTTC. This sequence encodes CAISESDYSPTGEEQFF.